Each of the 20 T cell receptor beta chains below was sequenced from the same sample in a study of beta chain features in type 1 diabetes. What was sequenced were expressed TCRB transcripts, since all of the isolated RNA had been reverse transcribed. Only in-frame clones appear in the TCRdb table, and some are missing; sequencing was by immunoSEQ multiplex PCR. Of 810,000 or so clones listed, about 17% are singletons. The sequencing sample was made of naive CD4+ T cells from blood. These receptors all come from a woman aged 18-29 years in good health.

This clone came up a few times. The chain couples TRBV5-8 to TRBJ2-3; 8 nucleotides line up with TRBD1. The CDR3 covers 15 residues. V lost 4 bases, J lost 1 base, and 5 bases stayed unmatched. Germline V gene sequence: CDR1 SGHTS, CDR2 YDEGEE. The CDR3 is CASSLGTGRTDTQYF. The CDR3 nucleotides read TGTGCCAGCAGCCTTGGGACAGGACGCACAGATACGCAGTATTTT.

A few counts support this clone. CDR3 sequence (DNA): TGTGCCAGCAGTTACTACAGGAATGATGGCTACACCTTC. This sequence encodes CASSYYRNDGYTF. The rearrangement links TRBV6-5 to TRBJ1-2; D may be TRBD1 (5 bases). The CDR3 runs to 13 residues. The germline gives CDR1 MNHEY, CDR2 SVGAGI. Deletions cut 1 base from V and 6 bases from J, with 9 bases between.

This chain uses TRBV27 with TRBJ2-1; D is unresolved. Trimming removed 0 bases at V and 9 bases at J, with 21 bases between. Per germline, CDR1 MNHEY and CDR2 SMNVEV (reference sequence). The CDR3 extends over 17 amino acids. CDR3 sequence (DNA): TGTGCCAGCAGTTTATCGCCTCCTTCGTTCACGGGCAGTGAGCAGTTCTTC. It is translated as CASSLSPPSFTGSEQFF.

In its sample, this clone was seen a few times. Different DNA sequences within this sample yield the same CDR3. The chain employs TRBV7-2 and TRBJ2-2; 8 nucleotides align to TRBD1. The junction had 1 base not matched to a gene; V was cut back by 3 bases and J by 4 bases. The CDR3 spans 14 residues. CDR1 is SGHTA and CDR2 is FQGNSA in the germline V gene. The CDR3 sequence: CASSLDRATGELFF. CDR3 DNA sequence: TGTGCCAGCAGCTTGGACAGGGCCACCGGGGAGCTGTTTTTT.

This clone was found a few times. The chain uses TRBV6-6 and TRBJ2-1, with D possibly TRBD1 on 7 matching bases. V lost 6 bases and J 7 bases, leaving 16 bases between the germline ends. The CDR3 runs to 14 residues. Germline assignment: CDR1 MNHNY and CDR2 SVGAGI (reference sequence). Here the CDR3 reads CASSRRDSGNEQFF. The DNA for the CDR3 is TGTGCCAGCAGCCGCCGGGACAGCGGGAATGAGCAGTTCTTC.

This clone has just a few counts. The gene calls are TRBV11-2 and TRBJ2-1, with TRBD2 identical over 8 bases. The CDR3 loop spans 11 amino acids. CDR1 is SGHAT, CDR2 FQNNGV, per germline. The V and J ends lost 5 bases and 15 bases, in that order; junction bases with no gene match: 6. CDR3 protein: CASSHGTSPFF. Written as DNA, the CDR3 is TGTGCCAGCAGCCACGGGACTAGTCCGTTCTTC.

This clone was seen a handful of times. This chain links TRBV5-1 with TRBJ2-5, with D perhaps matching TRBD1 (5 bases). CDR1 SGHRS and CDR2 YFSETQ come from the germline V gene. V gave up 0 bases and J gave up 5 bases, with 11 bases separating them. This CDR3 is 14 amino acids long. The CDR3 nucleotides are TGCGCCAGCAGCTTGGCCGGCAGGGCGGAGACCCAGTACTTC. Translated, it gives CASSLAGRAETQYF.

As regards this clone: This same CDR3 is encoded by further DNA sequences in the sample. This sequence joins TRBV7-2 and TRBJ2-5; TRBD2 might be the D (7 bases). The CDR3 has 13 residues. Germline V gene sequence: CDR1 SGHTA, CDR2 FQGNSA. Trimming left V 5 bases short and J 7 bases short, with 14 bases between. The chain's CDR3 is CASSRGGGGTQYF. Here the CDR3 DNA reads TGTGCCAGCAGCCGAGGGGGGGGCGGGACCCAGTACTTC.

The chain is built from TRBV28 and TRBJ2-5; D may be TRBD1 or TRBD2 (5 bases each). Trimming removed 7 bases at V and 6 bases at J, with 24 bases between. The CDR3 loop spans 16 amino acids. Germline V CDR1 and CDR2: MDHEN, SYDVKM. CDR3 DNA: TGTGCCAGCACGTTTGGGGGTAGCCCGTCGTTGAAGACCCAGTACTTC. Its translation: CASTFGGSPSLKTQYF.

Only a few counts were recorded for this clone. The chain combines TRBV6-4 with TRBJ2-2, with 13 nucleotides matching TRBD2. Unmatched junction bases numbered 4, after V lost 6 bases and J lost 6 bases. This CDR3 has 15 amino acids. CDR1 and CDR2 from the germline V gene are MRHNA and SNTAGT. The CDR3 protein is CASRRTSGSPGELFF. The CDR3 nucleotides are TGTGCCAGCAGACGGACTAGCGGGAGTCCCGGGGAGCTGTTTTTT.

Only a few counts were recorded for this clone. The rearrangement links TRBV4-3 to TRBJ2-2, with TRBD1 matching over 10 bases. This CDR3 region has 20 residues. V shed 5 bases, J shed 4 bases, and the junction held 19 bases outside the gene matches. The germline gives CDR1 LGHNA, CDR2 YSLEER. CDR3 DNA sequence: TGCGCCAGCAGCTACCACCTAATTCCGGGACAGGGGTATGGCACCGGGGAGCTGTTTTTT. This encodes CASSYHLIPGQGYGTGELFF.

This clone occurred once. The chain has TRBV7-7 and TRBJ2-7; 7 bases are a match to TRBD1. The J segment lost 3 bases and the V segment lost 3 bases, leaving 5 bases of the junction unmatched. Germline CDR1 is SSHAT and CDR2 is FNYEAQ (reference sequence). The CDR3 loop spans 14 amino acids. The CDR3 region is CASSFNQGDYEQYF. In nucleotides, the CDR3 is TGTGCCAGCAGCTTCAACCAGGGGGACTACGAGCAGTACTTC.

This clone showed up just a few times. The V gene is TRBV19, the J gene TRBJ2-1, with 7 positions matching TRBD2. V dropped 7 bases and J dropped 4; count of bases not matched to a gene: 1. Germline CDR1 and CDR2: LNHDA and SQIVND (reference sequence). CDR3 size: 12 residues. The chain's CDR3 is CASTGGYNEQFF. DNA of the CDR3: TGTGCCAGTACGGGGGGATACAATGAGCAGTTCTTC.

The V call is TRBV7-2, the J call TRBJ2-5; tentatively, D is TRBD1 (5 bases). The V and J ends lost 3 bases and 4 bases respectively, with 18 bases between them. The CDR3 has 16 amino acids. Germline CDR1 is SGHTA and CDR2 is FQGNSA. The CDR3 DNA reads TGTGCCAGCAGCTTCTGGCCGAGTGGGGCGCGAGAGACCCAGTACTTC. Its protein is CASSFWPSGARETQYF. The full variable domain, completed using reference TRBV7-2 and TRBJ2-5, is GAGVSQSPSNKVTEKGKDVELRCDPISGHTALYWYRQSLGQGLEFLIYFQGNSAPDKSGLPSDRFSAERTGGSVSTLTIQRTQQEDSAVYLCASSFWPSGARETQYFGPGTRLLVL.

This clone was counted between two and nine times. The rearrangement links TRBV4-2 to TRBJ2-1; no definite D call. CDR3 length: 14 residues. With 3 bases removed from V and 5 bases from J, the gap between germline ends came to 11 bases. CDR1 and CDR2 from the germline V gene are LGHNA and YNFKEQ. Written as DNA, the CDR3 is TGTGCCAGCAGCCAGGTGGACGCAGACAATGAGCAGTTCTTC. It translates to CASSQVDADNEQFF.

The chain combines TRBV7-6 with TRBJ2-7; D possibly corresponds to TRBD1 (5 bases). This CDR3 contains 15 residues. Trimming pared 1 base from V and 3 bases from J, leaving 13 bases between. Looked up from germline, CDR1 is SGHVS and CDR2 is FNYEAQ. CDR3 in DNA: TGTGCCAGCAGCTTAGAAGGGGCAGGCGGCTACGAGCAGTACTTC. Protein sequence: CASSLEGAGGYEQYF.

This clone has a handful of counts. This chain joins TRBV18 and TRBJ2-2, with 8 bases matching TRBD1. With V trimmed by 3 bases and J by 5 bases, 8 bases remained unmatched. CDR1 is KGHSH and CDR2 is LQKENI in the germline V gene. This CDR3 is 16 amino acids long. CDR3 DNA sequence: TGTGCCAGCTCACCGCAAGGAACAGGGGGGACCGGGGAGCTGTTTTTT. This encodes CASSPQGTGGTGELFF.

This chain connects TRBV19 to TRBJ2-3; D is perhaps TRBD1 (5 bases). In germline, CDR1 is LNHDA, CDR2 SQIVND (reference sequence). The ends were cut back, 0 bases at V and 3 bases at J, with 13 bases in the middle. This CDR3 comprises 16 residues. CDR3 in amino acids: CASSIEIRGRTDTQYF. CDR3 DNA sequence: TGTGCCAGTAGTATAGAGATAAGGGGAAGGACAGATACGCAGTATTTT.

V usage is TRBV5-1 and J usage is TRBJ2-1; 12 bases are shared with TRBD2. Germline V gene data show CDR1 as SGHRS and CDR2 as YFSETQ. Losses at the gene ends were 1 base for V and 5 bases for J; bases not matched to a gene: 13. The CDR3 has 19 residues. CDR3 residues: CASSLFLAGGLLGDNEQFF. The DNA for the CDR3 is TGCGCCAGCAGCTTGTTCCTAGCGGGAGGGTTATTGGGAGACAATGAGCAGTTCTTC. Together with reference TRBV5-1 and TRBJ2-1, the CDR3 gives the full variable domain: KAGVTQTPRYLIKTRGQQVTLSCSPISGHRSVSWYQQTPGQGLQFLFEYFSETQRNKGNFPGRFSGRQFSNSRSEMNVSTLELGDSALYLCASSLFLAGGLLGDNEQFFGPGTRLTVL.

This clone was counted only a few times. This chain joins TRBV15 and TRBJ2-6, with D perhaps matching TRBD1 (6 bases). In germline, CDR1 is LNHNV, CDR2 YYDKDF (reference sequence). Between the trimmed V and J ends, which lost 5 bases and 2 bases, there was a span of 13 bases. CDR3 size: 16 residues. The CDR3 spells CATSRRHRAGANVLTF. In DNA form, the CDR3 reads TGTGCCACCAGCCGTCGACACAGGGCTGGGGCCAACGTCCTGACTTTC. The full variable domain, in which reference TRBV15 and TRBJ2-6 provide the parts outside the CDR3, is DAMVIQNPRYQVTQFGKPVTLSCSQTLNHNVMYWYQQKSSQAPKLLFHYYDKDFNNEADTPDNFQSRRPNTSFCFLDIRSPGLGDTAMYLCATSRRHRAGANVLTFGAGSRLTVL.